What follows are 18 T cell receptor beta chains derived from one specimen sequenced in a study of blood T cells in healthy people across ages (dated by TCRdb to between 2015 and 2016). The library came from 5' RACE. These reads were obtained on an Illumina HiSeq 2500. A second PCR of about 6 to 11 cycles was run with a J-beta primer mix and a sample-barcoded 5' primer. TCRdb reworked the public reads: Q25 trimming with fastp, MiXCR clone assembly, productive beta chains retained. Here each entry gathers all rows of one CDR3 protein and keeps the most common genes and DNA. In all, the sample holds roughly 800,000 distinct CDR3 sequences, and nearly 60% of those were seen once. The top ten clones comprise 20% to 25% of the sample. The specimen was blood. These receptors all come from a man in his thirties or forties in good health.

CDR3 DNA: TGTGCCAGCAGTCTCCCGACAGGGCGGGGAGTCGGGGAGCTGTTTTTT. This translates into CASSLPTGRGVGELFF. The gene calls are TRBV28 and TRBJ2-2; D is perhaps TRBD1 (7 bases). In germline, CDR1 is MDHEN, CDR2 SYDVKM. V was clipped by 5 bases and J by 7 bases, with 20 bases between them. The CDR3 consists of 16 residues.

This clonotype appeared a single time. The chain recombines TRBV11-2 with TRBJ2-4; D is uncertain. The J call may be wrong; the DNA end is better matched by TRBJ2-7. In germline, CDR1 is SGHAT, CDR2 FQNNGV. The CDR3 is 15 amino acids. The CDR3 here is CASSLLGFGGGEQYF. The CDR3 DNA sequence: TGTGCCAGCAGCTTATTAGGGTTTGGTGGCGGCGAGCAGTACTTC.

The V and J genes are TRBV7-2 and TRBJ2-2, with 8 bases aligning to TRBD2. Trimming removed 0 bases from V and 7 bases from J; junction bases left unmatched: 7. CDR1 and CDR2 from the germline V gene are SGHTA and FQGNSA. This CDR3 region has 16 residues. The CDR3 reads CASSLAILREGGELFF. The CDR3 DNA is TGTGCCAGCAGCTTAGCCATCCTACGGGAGGGCGGGGAGCTGTTTTTT.

V and J are TRBV7-2 and TRBJ2-7; the D gene is possibly TRBD2 (6 bases). The germline V gene encodes CDR1 SGHTA and CDR2 FQGNSA. The CDR3 length is 14 residues. Trimming shortened V by 5 bases and J by 2 bases, and 13 bases separated the two germline ends. The DNA for the CDR3 is TGTGCCAGCAGCATCGGGAGACCAGCCTACGAGCAGTACTTC. Translated, it gives CASSIGRPAYEQYF.

A few counts support this clonotype. This chain joins TRBV6-2 or TRBV6-3 and TRBJ2-3; 8 bases map to TRBD2. Germline V gene sequence: CDR1 MNHEY, CDR2 SVGEGT. J lost 0 bases, V lost 7 bases, and 9 bases had no gene match. The length of the CDR3 is 16 residues. This CDR3 is CASIRGSSGSTDTQYF. The DNA of the CDR3 is TGTGCCAGCATCCGCGGCTCTAGCGGGAGCACAGATACGCAGTATTTT.

This clonotype was seen a handful of times. The V call is TRBV6-7, the J call TRBJ2-1, with D unclear. TRBV6-7 is flagged as an ORF with uncertain function. Trimming removed 6 bases from V and 4 bases from J, with 16 bases in between. The CDR3 has 15 amino acids. The CDR3 DNA sequence: TGTGCCAGCAGGAATTACACCAAGTTTTACAATGAGCAGTTCTTC. As protein: CASRNYTKFYNEQFF.

This clonotype has only one observation. The rearrangement uses TRBV11-1 and TRBJ2-1; D might be TRBD2 (5 bases). Germline lookup yields CDR1 SGHAT and CDR2 FQDESV (reference sequence). V was pared by 8 bases and J by 0 bases, with 11 bases between. The CDR3 has 14 residues. The CDR3 region is CASLDRDSYNEQFF. The CDR3 DNA reads TGTGCCAGCCTGGATCGGGACTCCTACAATGAGCAGTTCTTC.

The chain has TRBV20-1 and TRBJ2-4; TRBD1 agrees at 10 bases. Matching the DNA end better, TRBJ2-7 makes the J call doubtful. CDR3 length equals 17 residues. Germline assignment: CDR1 DFQATT and CDR2 SNEGSKA (reference sequence). The CDR3 spells CSARGAQRQGASYEQYF. The CDR3 bases are TGCAGTGCTAGAGGGGCACAACGACAGGGGGCATCTTACGAGCAGTACTTC.

The chain combines TRBV20-1 with TRBJ2-2; D may be TRBD1 or TRBD2 (6 bases each). Trimming took off 6 bases at V and 2 bases at J, with 13 bases between the two ends. CDR1 is DFQATT and CDR2 is SNEGSKA in the germline V gene (reference sequence). This CDR3 has 14 amino acids. In DNA form, the CDR3 reads TGCAGTGCCCATGCGGGACATAACACCGGGGAGCTGTTTTTT. Translated, it gives CSAHAGHNTGELFF.

There are a few counts of this clonotype. J is TRBJ2-4 and V is TRBV20-1; D not certain. The DNA end lines up better with TRBJ2-7; the J call may be wrong. Germline V gene lookup returns CDR1 DFQATT and CDR2 SNEGSKA (reference sequence). The CDR3 spans 12 residues. The CDR3 bases are TGCAGTGCTAGAAGGACGGCCGACGAGCAGTACTTC. This encodes CSARRTADEQYF.

V and J are TRBV20-1 and TRBJ2-4; D gene unclear. The DNA end is more similar to TRBJ2-7, so the J call may be wrong. The CDR3 is 13 amino acids. Germline lookup yields CDR1 DFQATT and CDR2 SNEGSKA (reference sequence). Here the CDR3 reads CSARVGSRDEQYF. CDR3 DNA: TGCAGTGCTAGAGTTGGGTCTAGGGACGAGCAGTACTTC.

The gene calls are TRBV7-2 and TRBJ2-7, with 10 bases matching TRBD2. The V gene end was trimmed by 6 bases and the J gene end by 1 base; junction bases not matched to a gene: 3. Germline values: CDR1 SGHTA, CDR2 FQGNSA. This CDR3 is built from 14 residues. The CDR3 is CASRGTSASYEQYF. CDR3 in DNA: TGTGCCAGCAGAGGGACTAGCGCGTCCTACGAGCAGTACTTC.

This clonotype appeared once. The chain links TRBV29-1 to TRBJ1-2; D is unresolved. The CDR3 sequence is 12 residues long. CDR1 is SQVTM, CDR2 ANQGSEA, per germline. Trimming removed 4 bases at V and 2 bases at J, with 8 bases between. CDR3 loop: CSVGETNYGYTF. CDR3 bases: TGCAGCGTTGGGGAGACCAACTATGGCTACACCTTC.

V is TRBV7-9 and J is TRBJ2-5, with TRBD1 matching 8 bases. Trimming at V came to 4 bases and at J to 5 bases, leaving 6 bases not matched to a gene. The CDR3 covers 14 residues. Germline assignment: CDR1 SEHNR and CDR2 FQNEAQ (reference sequence). The CDR3 DNA reads TGTGCCAGCAGCTCAGGGGGCAGGTGGGAGACCCAGTACTTC. It is translated as CASSSGGRWETQYF.

This clonotype was observed a few times. The V call is TRBV7-2, the J call TRBJ1-1; D unclear. Germline V gene lookup returns CDR1 SGHTA and CDR2 FQGNSA. Trimming pared 1 base from V and 1 base from J, leaving 4 bases between. The CDR3 consists of 13 residues. Here the CDR3 reads CASSLETNTEAFF. In DNA, the CDR3 is TGTGCCAGCAGCTTAGAAACGAACACTGAAGCTTTCTTT. Full variable domain (outside the CDR3, taken from reference TRBV7-2 and TRBJ1-1): GAGVSQSPSNKVTEKGKDVELRCDPISGHTALYWYRQSLGQGLEFLIYFQGNSAPDKSGLPSDRFSAERTGGSVSTLTIQRTQQEDSAVYLCASSLETNTEAFFGQGTRLTVV.

This clonotype was seen a few times. This rearrangement joins TRBV11-2 to TRBJ1-4, with 8 bases that match TRBD1. The CDR3 is 16 residues long. Losses at the gene ends were 4 bases for V and 5 bases for J; bases not matched to a gene: 9. In germline, CDR1 is SGHAT, CDR2 FQNNGV. CDR3 bases: TGTGCCAGCAGCTCCCGCTACAGGGGGAAGAATGAAAAACTGTTTTTT. Translated: CASSSRYRGKNEKLFF.

This sequence joins TRBV4-1 and TRBJ2-3; a weak D match, TRBD1 (6 bases). Germline CDR1 and CDR2: MGHRA and YSYEKL. Trimming removed 0 bases from V and 3 bases from J, with 13 bases in between. The CDR3 length is 16 residues. The CDR3 loop reads CASSQDETGVTDTQYF. DNA for the CDR3: TGCGCCAGCAGCCAAGATGAGACAGGAGTAACAGATACGCAGTATTTT.

This clonotype turned up a few times. This sequence joins TRBV20-1 and TRBJ2-1; D is ambiguous. Germline V CDR1 and CDR2: DFQATT, SNEGSKA (reference sequence). Deletions cut 5 bases from V and 0 bases from J, with 8 bases between. This CDR3 has 13 amino acids. CDR3 sequence (DNA): TGCAGTGCTCCCGAAAACTCCTACAATGAGCAGTTCTTC. Translating it yields CSAPENSYNEQFF.